This TCR beta chain originates from a study of graft-versus-host responses after intestinal transplantation. Whole-study context: Recipients were all induced with anti-thymocyte globulin, then given tacrolimus and steroids for 2 to 4 years.

Produced via immunoSEQ multiplex PCR; TCRdb's table is partial and in-frame only. The data hold 120,000 or so clones, with just under 95% observed a single time. As for this clone: Its antigen is still unknown.

Whole-study results and caveats: The recipient marrow held GvH clones, and some of them showed up first in ileum or blood.

J lost 7 bases, V lost 3 bases, and 3 bases had no gene match. Germline values: CDR1 MNHEY, CDR2 SMNVEV (reference sequence). This CDR3 contains 13 residues. This chain links TRBV27 with TRBJ2-1; 7 bases agree with TRBD1. The sample here was unstimulated CD8+ T cells sorted from spleen or lymph node cells, taken before intestinal transplant. The source of this sequence is a human donor who received an intestinal transplant. This CDR3 is CASSFLRGNEQFF. CDR3 nucleotide sequence: TGTGCCAGCAGTTTTCTCAGGGGGAATGAGCAGTTCTTC.